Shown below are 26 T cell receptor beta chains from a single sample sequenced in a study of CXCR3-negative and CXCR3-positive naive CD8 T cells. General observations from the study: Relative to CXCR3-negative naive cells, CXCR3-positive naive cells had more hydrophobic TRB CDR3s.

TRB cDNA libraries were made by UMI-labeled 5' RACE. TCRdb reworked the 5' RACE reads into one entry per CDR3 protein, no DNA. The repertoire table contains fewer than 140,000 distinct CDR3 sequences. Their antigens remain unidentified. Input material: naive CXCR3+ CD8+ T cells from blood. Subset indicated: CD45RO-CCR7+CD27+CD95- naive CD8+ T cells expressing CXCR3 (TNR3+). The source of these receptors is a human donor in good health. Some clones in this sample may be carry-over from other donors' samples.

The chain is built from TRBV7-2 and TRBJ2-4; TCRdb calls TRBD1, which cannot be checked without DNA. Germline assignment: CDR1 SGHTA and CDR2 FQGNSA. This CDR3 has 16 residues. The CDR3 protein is CASSLPPIGAKNIQYF.

This CDR3 reads CASSQVGETQYF. The chain couples TRBV3-1 to TRBJ2-5. The CDR3 has 12 residues. CDR1 is LGHDT, CDR2 YNNKEL, per germline (reference sequence).

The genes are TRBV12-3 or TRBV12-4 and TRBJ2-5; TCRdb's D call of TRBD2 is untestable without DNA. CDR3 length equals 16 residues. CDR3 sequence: CASSYQGLAGRETQYF.

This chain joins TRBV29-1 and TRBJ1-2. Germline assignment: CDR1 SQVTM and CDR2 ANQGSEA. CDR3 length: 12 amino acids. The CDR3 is CSVLTDLAGYTF.

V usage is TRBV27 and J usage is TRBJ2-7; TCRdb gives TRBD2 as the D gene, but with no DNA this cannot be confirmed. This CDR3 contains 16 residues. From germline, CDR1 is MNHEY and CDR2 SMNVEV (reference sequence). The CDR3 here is CASSLSGLAGDYEQYF.

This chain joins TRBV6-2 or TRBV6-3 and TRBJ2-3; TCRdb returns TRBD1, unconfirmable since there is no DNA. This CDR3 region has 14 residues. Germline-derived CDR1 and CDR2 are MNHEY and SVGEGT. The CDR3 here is CASSYAGGRDTQYF.

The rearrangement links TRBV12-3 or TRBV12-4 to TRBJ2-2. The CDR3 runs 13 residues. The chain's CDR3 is CASRSRYSGELFF.

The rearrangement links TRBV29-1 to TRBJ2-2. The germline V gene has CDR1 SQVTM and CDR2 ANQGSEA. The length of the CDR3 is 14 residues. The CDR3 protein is CSVEVGANTGELFF.

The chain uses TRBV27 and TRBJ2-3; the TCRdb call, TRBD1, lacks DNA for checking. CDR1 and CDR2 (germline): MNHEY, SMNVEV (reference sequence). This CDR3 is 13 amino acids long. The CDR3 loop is CATGTELTDTQYF.

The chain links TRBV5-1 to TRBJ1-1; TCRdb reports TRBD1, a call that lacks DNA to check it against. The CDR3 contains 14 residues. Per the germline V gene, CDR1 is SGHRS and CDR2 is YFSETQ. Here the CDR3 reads CASSFGQGDTEAFF. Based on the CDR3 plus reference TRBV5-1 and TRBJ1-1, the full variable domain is KAGVTQTPRYLIKTRGQQVTLSCSPISGHRSVSWYQQTPGQGLQFLFEYFSETQRNKGNFPGRFSGRQFSNSRSEMNVSTLELGDSALYLCASSFGQGDTEAFFGQGTRLTVV.

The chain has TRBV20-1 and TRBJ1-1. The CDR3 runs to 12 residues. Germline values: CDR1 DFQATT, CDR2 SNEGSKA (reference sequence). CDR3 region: CSARGGNTEAFF.

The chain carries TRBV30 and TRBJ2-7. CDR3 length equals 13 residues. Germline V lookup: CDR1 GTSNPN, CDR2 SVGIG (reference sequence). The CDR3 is CAWRDTDHYEQYF.

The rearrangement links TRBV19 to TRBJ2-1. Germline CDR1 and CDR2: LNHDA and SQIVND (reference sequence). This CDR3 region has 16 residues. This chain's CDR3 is CASSIDWVFRGYEQFF.

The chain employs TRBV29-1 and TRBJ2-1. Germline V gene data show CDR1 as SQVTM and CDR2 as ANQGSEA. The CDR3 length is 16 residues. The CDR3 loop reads CSVEDPSTSSYNEQFF.

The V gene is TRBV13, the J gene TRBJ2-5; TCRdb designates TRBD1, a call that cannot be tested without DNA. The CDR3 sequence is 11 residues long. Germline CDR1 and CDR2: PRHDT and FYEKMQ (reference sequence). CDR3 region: CASRFRDDQYF.

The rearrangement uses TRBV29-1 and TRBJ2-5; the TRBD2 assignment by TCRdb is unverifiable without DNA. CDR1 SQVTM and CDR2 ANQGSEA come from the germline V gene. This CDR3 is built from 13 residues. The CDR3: CSVVLAGAETQYF.

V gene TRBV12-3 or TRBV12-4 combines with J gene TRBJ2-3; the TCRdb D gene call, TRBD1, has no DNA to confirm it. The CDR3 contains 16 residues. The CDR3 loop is CASSFQGRAATDTQYF.

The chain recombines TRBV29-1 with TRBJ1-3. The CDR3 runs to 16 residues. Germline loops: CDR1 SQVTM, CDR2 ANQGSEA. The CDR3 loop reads CSVVAPTPGSGNTIYF. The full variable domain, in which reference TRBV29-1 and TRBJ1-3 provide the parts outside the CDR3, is SAVISQKPSRDICQRGTSLTIQCQVDSQVTMMFWYRQQPGQSLTLIATANQGSEATYESGFVIDKFPISRPNLTFSTLTVSNMSPEDSSIYLCSVVAPTPGSGNTIYFGEGSWLTVV.

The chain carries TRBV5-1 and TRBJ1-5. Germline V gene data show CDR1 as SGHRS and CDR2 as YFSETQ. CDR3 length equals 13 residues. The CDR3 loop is CASSRWSDQPQHF.

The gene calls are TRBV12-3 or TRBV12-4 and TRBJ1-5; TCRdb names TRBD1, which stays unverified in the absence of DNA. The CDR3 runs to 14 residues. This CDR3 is CASEDSFSNQPQHF.

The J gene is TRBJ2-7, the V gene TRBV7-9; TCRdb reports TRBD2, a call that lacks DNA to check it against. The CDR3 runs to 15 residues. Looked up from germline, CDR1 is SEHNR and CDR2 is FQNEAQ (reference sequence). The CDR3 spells CASSLATDYSYEQYF.

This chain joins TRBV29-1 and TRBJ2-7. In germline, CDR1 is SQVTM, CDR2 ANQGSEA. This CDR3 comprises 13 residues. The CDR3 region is CSVEDTVRYEQYF.

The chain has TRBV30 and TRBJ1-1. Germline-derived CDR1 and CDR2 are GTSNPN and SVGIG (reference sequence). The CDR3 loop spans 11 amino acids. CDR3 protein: CACLTNTEAFF.

The CDR3 loop reads CASSQDSRGGYGYTF. The V call is TRBV4-1, the J call TRBJ1-2. The CDR3 spans 15 residues. Per germline, CDR1 MGHRA and CDR2 YSYEKL.

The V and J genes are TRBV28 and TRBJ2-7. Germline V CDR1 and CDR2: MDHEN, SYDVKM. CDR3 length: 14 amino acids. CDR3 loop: CASSLGRRDYEQYF.

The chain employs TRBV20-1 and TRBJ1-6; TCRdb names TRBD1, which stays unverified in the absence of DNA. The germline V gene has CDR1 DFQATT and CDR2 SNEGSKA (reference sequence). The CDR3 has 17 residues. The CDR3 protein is CSARDRIAQGSMAPLHF.